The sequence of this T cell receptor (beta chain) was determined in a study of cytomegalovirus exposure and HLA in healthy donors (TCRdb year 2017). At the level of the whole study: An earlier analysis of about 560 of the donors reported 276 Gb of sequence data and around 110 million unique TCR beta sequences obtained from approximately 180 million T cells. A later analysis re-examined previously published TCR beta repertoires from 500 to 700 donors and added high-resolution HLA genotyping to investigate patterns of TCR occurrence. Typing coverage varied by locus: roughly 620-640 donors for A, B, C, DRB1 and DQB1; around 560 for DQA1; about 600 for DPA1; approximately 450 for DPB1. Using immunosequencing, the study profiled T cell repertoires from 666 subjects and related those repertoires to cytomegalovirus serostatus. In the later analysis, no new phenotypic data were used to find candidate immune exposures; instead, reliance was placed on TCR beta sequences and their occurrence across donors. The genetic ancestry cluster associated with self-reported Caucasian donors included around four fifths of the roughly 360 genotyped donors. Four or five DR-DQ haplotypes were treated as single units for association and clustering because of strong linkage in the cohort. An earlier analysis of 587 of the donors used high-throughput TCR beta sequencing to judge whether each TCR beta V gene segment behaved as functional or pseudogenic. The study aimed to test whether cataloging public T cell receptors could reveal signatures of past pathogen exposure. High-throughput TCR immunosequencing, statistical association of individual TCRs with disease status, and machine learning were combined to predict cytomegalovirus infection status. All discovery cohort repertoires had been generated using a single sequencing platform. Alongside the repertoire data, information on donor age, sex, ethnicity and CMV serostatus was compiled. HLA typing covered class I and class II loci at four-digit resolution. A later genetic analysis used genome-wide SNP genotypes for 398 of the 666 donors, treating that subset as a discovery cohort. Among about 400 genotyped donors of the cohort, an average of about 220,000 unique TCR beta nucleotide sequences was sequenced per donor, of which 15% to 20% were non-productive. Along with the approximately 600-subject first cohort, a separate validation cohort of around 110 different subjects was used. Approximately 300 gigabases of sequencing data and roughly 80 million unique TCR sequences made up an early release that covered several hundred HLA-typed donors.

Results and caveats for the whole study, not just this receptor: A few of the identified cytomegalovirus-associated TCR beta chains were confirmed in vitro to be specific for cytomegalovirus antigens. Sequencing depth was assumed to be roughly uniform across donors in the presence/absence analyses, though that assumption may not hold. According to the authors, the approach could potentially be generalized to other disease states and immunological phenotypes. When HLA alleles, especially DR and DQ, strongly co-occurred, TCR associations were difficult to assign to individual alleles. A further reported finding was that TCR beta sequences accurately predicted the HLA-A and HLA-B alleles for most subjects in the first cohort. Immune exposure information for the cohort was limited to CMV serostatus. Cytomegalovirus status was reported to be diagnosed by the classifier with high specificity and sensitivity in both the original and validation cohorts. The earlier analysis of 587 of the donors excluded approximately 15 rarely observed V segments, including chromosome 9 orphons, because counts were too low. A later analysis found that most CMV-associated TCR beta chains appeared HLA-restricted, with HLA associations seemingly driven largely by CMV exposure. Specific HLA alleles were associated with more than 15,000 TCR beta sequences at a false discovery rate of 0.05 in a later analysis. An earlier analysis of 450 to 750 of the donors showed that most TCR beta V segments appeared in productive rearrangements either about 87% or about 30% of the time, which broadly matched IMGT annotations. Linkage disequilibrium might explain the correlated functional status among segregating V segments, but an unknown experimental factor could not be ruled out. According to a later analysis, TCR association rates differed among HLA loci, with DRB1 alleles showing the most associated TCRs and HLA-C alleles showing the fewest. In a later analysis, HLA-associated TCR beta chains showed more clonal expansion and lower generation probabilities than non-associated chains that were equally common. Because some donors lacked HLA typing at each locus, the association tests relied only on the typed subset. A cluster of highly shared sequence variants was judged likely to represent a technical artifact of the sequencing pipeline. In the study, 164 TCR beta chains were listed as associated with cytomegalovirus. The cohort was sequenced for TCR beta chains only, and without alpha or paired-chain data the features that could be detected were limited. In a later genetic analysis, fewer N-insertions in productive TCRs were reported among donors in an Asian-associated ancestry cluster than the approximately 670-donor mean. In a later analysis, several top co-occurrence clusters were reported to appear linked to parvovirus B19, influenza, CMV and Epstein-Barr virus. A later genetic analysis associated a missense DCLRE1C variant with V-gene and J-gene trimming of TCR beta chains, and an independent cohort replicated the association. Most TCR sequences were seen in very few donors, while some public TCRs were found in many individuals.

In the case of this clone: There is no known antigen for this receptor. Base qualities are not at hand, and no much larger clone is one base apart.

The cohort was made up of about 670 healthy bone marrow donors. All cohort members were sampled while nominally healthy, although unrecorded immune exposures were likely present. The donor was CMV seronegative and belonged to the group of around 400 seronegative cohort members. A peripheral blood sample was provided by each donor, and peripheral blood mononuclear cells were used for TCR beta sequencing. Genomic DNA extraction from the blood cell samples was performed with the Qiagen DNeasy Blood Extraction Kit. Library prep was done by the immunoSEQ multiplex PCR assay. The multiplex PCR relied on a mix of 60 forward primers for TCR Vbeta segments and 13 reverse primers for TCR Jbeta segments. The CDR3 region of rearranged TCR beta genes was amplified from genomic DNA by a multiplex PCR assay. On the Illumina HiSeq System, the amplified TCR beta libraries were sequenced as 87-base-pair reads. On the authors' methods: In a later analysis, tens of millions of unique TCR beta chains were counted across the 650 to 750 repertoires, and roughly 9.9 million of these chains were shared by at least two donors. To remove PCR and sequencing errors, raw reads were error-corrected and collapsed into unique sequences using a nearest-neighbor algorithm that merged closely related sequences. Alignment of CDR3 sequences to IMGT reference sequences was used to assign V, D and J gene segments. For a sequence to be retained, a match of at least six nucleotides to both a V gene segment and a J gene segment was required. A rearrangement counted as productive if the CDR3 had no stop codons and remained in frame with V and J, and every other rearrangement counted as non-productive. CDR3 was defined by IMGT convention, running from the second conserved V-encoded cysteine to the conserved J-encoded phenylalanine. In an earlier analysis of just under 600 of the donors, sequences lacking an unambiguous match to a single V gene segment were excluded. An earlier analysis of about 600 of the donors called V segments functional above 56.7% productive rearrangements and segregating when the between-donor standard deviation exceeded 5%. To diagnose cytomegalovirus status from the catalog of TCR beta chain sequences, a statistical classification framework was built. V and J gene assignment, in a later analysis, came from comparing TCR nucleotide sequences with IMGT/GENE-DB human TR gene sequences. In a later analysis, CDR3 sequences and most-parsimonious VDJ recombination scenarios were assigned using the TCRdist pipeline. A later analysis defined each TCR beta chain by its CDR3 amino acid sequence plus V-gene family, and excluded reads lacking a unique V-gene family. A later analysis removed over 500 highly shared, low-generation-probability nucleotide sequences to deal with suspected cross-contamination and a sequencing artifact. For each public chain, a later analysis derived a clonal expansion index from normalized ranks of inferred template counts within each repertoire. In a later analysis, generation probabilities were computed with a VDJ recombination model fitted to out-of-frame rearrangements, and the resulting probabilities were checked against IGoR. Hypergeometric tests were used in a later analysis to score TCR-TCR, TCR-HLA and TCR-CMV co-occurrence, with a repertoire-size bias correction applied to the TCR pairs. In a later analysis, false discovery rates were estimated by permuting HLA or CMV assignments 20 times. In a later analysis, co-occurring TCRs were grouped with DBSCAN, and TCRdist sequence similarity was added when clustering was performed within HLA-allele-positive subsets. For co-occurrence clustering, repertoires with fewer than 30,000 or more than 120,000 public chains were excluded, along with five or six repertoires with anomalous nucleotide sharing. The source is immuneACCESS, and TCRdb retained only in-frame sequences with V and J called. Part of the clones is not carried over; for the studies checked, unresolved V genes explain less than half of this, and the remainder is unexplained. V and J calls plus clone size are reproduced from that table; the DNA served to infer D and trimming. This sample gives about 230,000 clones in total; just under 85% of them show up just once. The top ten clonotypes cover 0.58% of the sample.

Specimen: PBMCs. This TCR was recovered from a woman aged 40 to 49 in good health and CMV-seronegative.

The CDR3 reads as follows: CASRRDSHAYEQYF. The nucleotide sequence reads TGTGCCAGCCGGCGGGACAGTCATGCCTACGAGCAGTACTTC. The chain links TRBV7-2 with TRBJ2-5; D gene: possibly TRBD1, on 7 matching bases. Gene TRBJ2-7 matches the end of the DNA better, so the J call may be wrong. The CDR3, cysteine through phenylalanine, is 14 amino acids long. Solely the CDR3 DNA is kept, with 42 bases framed from the first base. According to the germline V gene, CDR1 reads SGHTA and CDR2 reads FQGNSA.